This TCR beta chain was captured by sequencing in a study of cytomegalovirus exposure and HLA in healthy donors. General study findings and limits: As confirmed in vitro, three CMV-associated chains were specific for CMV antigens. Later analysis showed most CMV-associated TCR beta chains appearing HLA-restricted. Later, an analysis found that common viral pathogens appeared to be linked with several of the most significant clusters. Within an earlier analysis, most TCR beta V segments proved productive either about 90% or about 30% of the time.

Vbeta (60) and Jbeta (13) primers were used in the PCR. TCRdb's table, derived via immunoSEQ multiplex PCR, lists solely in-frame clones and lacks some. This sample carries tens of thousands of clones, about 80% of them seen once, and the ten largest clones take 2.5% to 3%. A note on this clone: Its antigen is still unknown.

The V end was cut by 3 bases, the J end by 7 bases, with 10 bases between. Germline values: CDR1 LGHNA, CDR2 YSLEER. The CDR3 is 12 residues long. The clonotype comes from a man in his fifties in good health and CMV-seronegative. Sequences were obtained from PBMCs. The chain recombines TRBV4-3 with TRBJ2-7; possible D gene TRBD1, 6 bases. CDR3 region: CASSQTGHEQYF. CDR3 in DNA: TGCGCCAGCAGCCAGACGGGACATGAGCAGTACTTC.